This T cell receptor beta chain stems from a study of T cell clonality in common variable immunodeficiency. Study observations and caveats: CVID subjects shared fewer TCRbeta clones than healthy controls did. Fewer deletions and N-nucleotide insertions were reportedly seen in common variable immunodeficiency TCR beta sequences.

Measured with immunoSEQ multiplex PCR; TCRdb has only the in-frame clones, and not every one. The table records approximately 17,000 clones without singletons, the ten largest covering about 14%. Diagnosis required reduced IgG, IgA and/or IgM with specific antibody deficiency. CVID subjects had received replacement immunoglobulin for at least one year. No CVID subject was ill or on immunomodulatory drugs when sampled. A remark on this clone: What it binds is unknown. The read ends 3 residues early relative to the CDR3; the germline J gene fills the gap.

V was clipped by 4 bases and J by 7 bases; unmatched bases: 5. The CDR3 consists of 14 residues. Germline CDR1 SNHLY, CDR2 FYNNEI. The sequenced sample consisted of peripheral blood mononuclear cells. This TCR was recovered from a human donor with common variable immunodeficiency. The chain employs TRBV2 and TRBJ1-5; the match to TRBD1 covers 9 bases. The CDR3 loop reads CASSAGTGGQPQHF. The part of the CDR3 DNA that was read is TGTGCCAGCAGTGCGGGAACAGGGGGCCAGCCC.